This T cell receptor (beta chain) originates from a study of CD8 T cells in Susac syndrome. RNA amounts of about 0.5 to 1 ug underwent reverse transcription with random hexamers. Across 54 Vbeta and 13 Jbeta, immunoSEQ multiplex PCR amplified TCR beta CDR3. TCRdb re-analysed the immunoSEQ multiplex PCR reads in MiXCR, keeping a single row per CDR3 protein. The sample has 140,000 or so distinct CDR3 sequences, approximately 96% seen once; the top ten hold less than 0.085%. CDR1 is KGHDR and CDR2 is SFDVKD in the germline V gene. The germline V and J ends were trimmed by 4 bases and 6 bases, with 11 bases remaining between them. There are 13 residues in the CDR3. The CD8+ and CD4+ T cells were isolated magnetically using a negative isolation approach, whereas the TEMRA cells were enriched by FACS.

This clonotype was sampled from a human donor with Susac syndrome. The sequenced sample was CD4+ T cells from PBMCs. The chain uses TRBV24-1 and TRBJ1-1, with D maybe TRBD1 (6 bases). The CDR3 loop reads CATSDRGQSEAFF. The CDR3 coding sequence is TGTGCCACCAGTGACAGGGGCCAATCTGAAGCTTTCTTT.